This is a list of T cell receptor beta chains from one sample in a study of beta chain features in type 1 diabetes. Data came from immunoSEQ multiplex PCR; TCRdb stores just in-frame clones and leaves some out. The sample has some 700,000 clones; 13% are singletons. The sequencing input was naive CD4+ T cells from blood. Receptors originate from a young man with type 1 diabetes. Both conserved end residues are part of each CDR3. The D gene is left open where the match is weak. Not all rows give a size; the values are once, few, many and, for expanded clones, a class.

DNA: TGTGCCAGCAGCCTGGACAGGGTCCCTGGAAACACCATATATTTT
CDR3: CASSLDRVPGNTIYF
J: TRBJ1-3
V: TRBV14
D: TRBD1
size: few

DNA: TGTGCCAGCGGGGACCCTTGGGACGAGCAGTACTTC
CDR3: CASGDPWDEQYF
J: TRBJ2-7
V: TRBV2
D: NA
size: NA

DNA: TGTGCCAGCAGCTTGGGGCTAGCGGGGGAAACAGATACGCAGTATTTT
CDR3: CASSLGLAGETDTQYF
J: TRBJ2-3
V: TRBV5-4
D: TRBD2
size: NA

DNA: TGCGCCAGCAGCTTGGACCCTGGAAACACCATATATTTT
CDR3: CASSLDPGNTIYF
J: TRBJ1-3
V: TRBV5-1
D: NA
size: few

DNA: TGTGCCAGCAGTGAAAGGACCAACACCGGGGAGCTGTTTTTT
CDR3: CASSERTNTGELFF
J: TRBJ2-2
V: TRBV2
D: NA
size: NA

DNA: TGTGCCTGGAAGTTCGCGGGGACAACCAGAAACACCATATATTTT
CDR3: CAWKFAGTTRNTIYF
J: TRBJ1-3
V: TRBV30
D: NA
size: few

DNA: TGTGCCAGCAGTTCCCACGGGACAGGGTCCAATCAGCCCCAGCATTTT
CDR3: CASSSHGTGSNQPQHF
J: TRBJ1-5
V: TRBV6-5
D: TRBD1
size: few

DNA: TGTGCCAGCTCACCCCTTAGCGAGGCCTTTGAGAACGAGCAGTACTTC
CDR3: CASSPLSEAFENEQYF
J: TRBJ2-7
V: TRBV18
D: NA
size: few

DNA: TGTGCCAGTAAACGAAAAGGGGACAGTCAGCCCCAGCATTTT
CDR3: CASKRKGDSQPQHF
J: TRBJ1-5
V: TRBV6-1
D: TRBD1
size: NA

DNA: TGTGCCAGCAGCCCTGGTGGGTCGCGCGGTCCACCCCTCCACTTT
CDR3: CASSPGGSRGPPLHF
J: TRBJ1-6
V: TRBV14
D: NA
size: NA

DNA: TGTGCCAGCAGCACAGCCGGGACCCCAGACAGGACCCAGTACTTC
CDR3: CASSTAGTPDRTQYF
J: TRBJ2-5
V: TRBV9
D: NA
size: NA

DNA: TGTGCCAGCTCACCACCGAGTAGCGGGGCGCTCACAGATACGCAGTATTTT
CDR3: CASSPPSSGALTDTQYF
J: TRBJ2-3
V: TRBV18
D: TRBD2
size: NA

DNA: TGCAGCGCCGAGGCCCGGGCCAGCGATACGCAGTATTTT
CDR3: CSAEARASDTQYF
J: TRBJ2-3
V: TRBV29-1
D: NA
size: NA

DNA: TGTGCCAGCAGTTCCGGGACTAGGGGCTCCAATGAGCAGTTCTTC
CDR3: CASSSGTRGSNEQFF
J: TRBJ2-1
V: TRBV6-9
D: TRBD2
size: few

DNA: TGTGCCAGCAGCTCAAGGGATGGGAGCACTGAAGCTTTCTTT
CDR3: CASSSRDGSTEAFF
J: TRBJ1-1
V: TRBV5-4
D: NA
size: NA

DNA: TGCGCCAGCAGCCAGGCTGGGGGTTCTGGGGCCAACGTCCTGACTTTC
CDR3: CASSQAGGSGANVLTF
J: TRBJ2-6
V: TRBV4-1
D: NA
size: few

DNA: TGCGCCAGCACTCCTCAGAAGGGAAACACTGAAGCTTTCTTT
CDR3: CASTPQKGNTEAFF
J: TRBJ1-1
V: TRBV4-1
D: NA
size: few

DNA: TGTGCCAGCAGCTTCTCCGGGACAGCACCCTATGGCTACACCTTC
CDR3: CASSFSGTAPYGYTF
J: TRBJ1-2
V: TRBV5-6
D: TRBD1
size: NA

DNA: TGTGCCAGCAGCTCACTTCGCAGGTTTGACGATACGCAGTATTTT
CDR3: CASSSLRRFDDTQYF
J: TRBJ2-3
V: TRBV14
D: NA
size: NA

DNA: TGTGCCAGCAACCCTGGCCGGGACGCGCGCTCCTACAATGAGCAGTTCTTC
CDR3: CASNPGRDARSYNEQFF
J: TRBJ2-1
V: TRBV28
D: NA
size: few

DNA: TGTGCCAGCAGTACAGAGTCCGGGACAGGGAATGGCTACACCTTC
CDR3: CASSTESGTGNGYTF
J: TRBJ1-2
V: TRBV27
D: TRBD1
size: few

DNA: TGTGCTAGTGGTCTGGACTGGCCCGGGGAGCTGTTTTTT
CDR3: CASGLDWPGELFF
J: TRBJ2-2
V: TRBV12-5
D: NA
size: NA

DNA: TGTGCCAGCAGCCAAGATCTGGGGACGGCCACAGATACGCAGTATTTT
CDR3: CASSQDLGTATDTQYF
J: TRBJ2-3
V: TRBV14
D: NA
size: NA

DNA: TGTGCCAGCAGAAACCTAAGGGACAGGGGAGGCTACACCTTC
CDR3: CASRNLRDRGGYTF
J: TRBJ1-2
V: TRBV7-9
D: TRBD1
size: few

DNA: TGTGCCAGCTCCCCCACGGGAGATACGCAGTATTTT
CDR3: CASSPTGDTQYF
J: TRBJ2-3
V: TRBV18
D: NA
size: few

DNA: TGCGCCAGCAGCGCTTCGGACTGGTGGTCCTACGAGCAGTACTTC
CDR3: CASSASDWWSYEQYF
J: TRBJ2-7
V: TRBV5-1
D: NA
size: few

DNA: TGTGCCAGCAGCTATACCGGGACAGGGATTTACGAGCAGTACTTC
CDR3: CASSYTGTGIYEQYF
J: TRBJ2-7
V: TRBV9
D: TRBD1
size: few

DNA: TGTGCCATCAACCCCTCCAGGGGGGCCTTGTACAATGAGCAGTTCTTC
CDR3: CAINPSRGALYNEQFF
J: TRBJ2-1
V: TRBV10-3
D: NA
size: NA

DNA: TGCAGCGGAAGGGTAGACCCTTCGAACACTGAAGCTTTCTTT
CDR3: CSGRVDPSNTEAFF
J: TRBJ1-1
V: TRBV29-1
D: NA
size: few

DNA: TGTGCTAGTGGTCCCTCCGCCAAACTAAGCTCCTACAATGAGCAGTTCTTC
CDR3: CASGPSAKLSSYNEQFF
J: TRBJ2-1
V: TRBV12-5
D: NA
size: few

DNA: TGCGCCAGCAGCTTGCCCGGGAGGTACGAGCAGTACTTC
CDR3: CASSLPGRYEQYF
J: TRBJ2-7
V: TRBV5-1
D: TRBD2
size: few

DNA: TGTGCCAGCAGCCAATTCAGAATGAACACTGAAGCTTTCTTT
CDR3: CASSQFRMNTEAFF
J: TRBJ1-1
V: TRBV14
D: NA
size: NA

DNA: TGCGCCAGCAGTCAGGGGGGCACAACTAATGAAAAACTGTTTTTT
CDR3: CASSQGGTTNEKLFF
J: TRBJ1-4
V: TRBV4-1
D: TRBD1
size: NA

DNA: TGTGCCATCAGTGACTTGACAGTGACAAACTATGGCTACACCTTC
CDR3: CAISDLTVTNYGYTF
J: TRBJ1-2
V: TRBV10-3
D: NA
size: few

DNA: TGTGCCAGCAGCTTGGGAGGGGCGACAGGGAACACAGATACGCAGTATTTT
CDR3: CASSLGGATGNTDTQYF
J: TRBJ2-3
V: TRBV5-4
D: TRBD1
size: few

DNA: TGTGCCAGCAGCAACGTTGGAACCTTGAACACTGAAGCTTTCTTT
CDR3: CASSNVGTLNTEAFF
J: TRBJ1-1
V: TRBV5-4
D: NA
size: few

DNA: TGTGCCAGCAGCCCGTACGGACAGGTGGAGACCCAGTACTTC
CDR3: CASSPYGQVETQYF
J: TRBJ2-5
V: TRBV7-9
D: TRBD1
size: few

DNA: TGTGCCAGCAGCCTCTTTAGGGGATACCCGATCTTC
CDR3: CASSLFRGYPIF
J: TRBJ2-1
V: TRBV6-5
D: NA
size: NA

DNA: TGCGCCAGCAGCCAAGAGGGGGGCAATCAGCCCCAGCATTTT
CDR3: CASSQEGGNQPQHF
J: TRBJ1-5
V: TRBV4-1
D: NA
size: NA

DNA: TGTGCCAGCAGTTTGGGGTGGAGCGGGGAGCTGTTTTTT
CDR3: CASSLGWSGELFF
J: TRBJ2-2
V: TRBV28
D: NA
size: NA

DNA: TGTGCCAGCAGCCAAGAGTGGGGGACTGAAGCTTTCTTT
CDR3: CASSQEWGTEAFF
J: TRBJ1-1
V: TRBV4-2
D: NA
size: few

DNA: TGTGCCAGCAGTTCGTCCTTCCTCGGGGGGACCCAGTACTTC
CDR3: CASSSSFLGGTQYF
J: TRBJ2-5
V: TRBV27
D: NA
size: few

DNA: TGTGCCAGCAGTCCCGGACTAGTCCGCACAGATACGCAGTATTTT
CDR3: CASSPGLVRTDTQYF
J: TRBJ2-3
V: TRBV7-9
D: TRBD2
size: few

DNA: TGTGCCAGCAGCTGGGGACAGACCTATGGCTACACCTTC
CDR3: CASSWGQTYGYTF
J: TRBJ1-2
V: TRBV11-2
D: TRBD1
size: few

DNA: TGTGCCTGGGAGCGGGGGGGCAACACCGGGGAGCTGTTTTTT
CDR3: CAWERGGNTGELFF
J: TRBJ2-2
V: TRBV30
D: TRBD2
size: few

DNA: TGTGCCAGCAGGGACGACCGGACTGAAGCTTTCTTT
CDR3: CASRDDRTEAFF
J: TRBJ1-1
V: TRBV2
D: NA
size: NA

DNA: TGTGCCAGCAGTTCGGATAACATTCAGTACTTC
CDR3: CASSSDNIQYF
J: TRBJ2-4
V: TRBV6-5
D: NA
size: NA

DNA: TGTGCCAGTAGTATCGAACCGAATTCACCCCTCCACTTT
CDR3: CASSIEPNSPLHF
J: TRBJ1-6
V: TRBV19
D: NA
size: few

DNA: TGTGCCAGCAGTGAATCTTCGGGTTGGGCAGGGGGCAATCAGCCCCAGCATTTT
CDR3: CASSESSGWAGGNQPQHF
J: TRBJ1-5
V: TRBV6-1
D: NA
size: NA

DNA: TGTGCCAGCAGTTCGAGGGGTGGCTACACCTTC
CDR3: CASSSRGGYTF
J: TRBJ1-2
V: TRBV6-6
D: NA
size: NA

DNA: TGTGCCATCAGTGATGGTTTGAACACTGAAGCTTTCTTT
CDR3: CAISDGLNTEAFF
J: TRBJ1-1
V: TRBV10-3
D: NA
size: NA